The T cell receptor (beta chain) under discussion was sequenced for a study of control samples from healthy donors and cancer patients. Germline assignment: CDR1 MNHEY and CDR2 SVGEGT. This CDR3 is 14 amino acids long. The V and J ends lost 5 bases and 9 bases respectively, with 19 bases between them. Profiling relied on immunoSEQ multiplex PCR, and the TCRdb table lists in-frame clones only, not all of them. The sample shows 100,000 or so clones, 90% to 95% of them seen only once. This TCR was recovered from a woman between 18 and 30 years old in good health. Sequences were obtained from blood. This chain connects TRBV6-2 or TRBV6-3 to TRBJ1-1, with D unresolved. The CDR3: CASSLDGALRKAFF. CDR3 nucleotides: TGTGCCAGCAGTCTGGACGGAGCCTTGAGGAAAGCTTTCTTT.